A single sample gave rise to the 27 T cell receptor beta chains below, sequenced in a study of blood T cell repertoires in COVID-19. Only in-frame clones appear in the TCRdb table, and some are missing; sequencing was by immunoSEQ multiplex PCR. The table lists about 240,000 clones, roughly four fifths of them singletons. Specimen: PBMCs or T cells enriched from blood (not recorded which). The receptors were gathered from a woman aged 40-49 years who had been exposed to COVID-19.

There are many counts of this clone. The chain uses TRBV29-1 and TRBJ1-1, with TRBD1 matching over 8 bases. This CDR3 spans 13 amino acids. Germline V gene sequence: CDR1 SQVTM, CDR2 ANQGSEA. V was clipped by 2 bases and J by 10 bases; unmatched bases: 9. CDR3 loop: CSVEQGARSSAFF. The CDR3 DNA follows: TGCAGCGTTGAACAGGGGGCGCGGTCGTCAGCTTTCTTT.

CDR3 region: CASRAASSGANVLTF. The CDR3 DNA reads as TGTGCCAGCAGAGCTGCTTCCTCTGGGGCCAACGTCCTGACTTTC. The rearrangement links TRBV28 to TRBJ2-6, with D uncertain. CDR1 and CDR2 from the germline V gene are MDHEN and SYDVKM. This CDR3 is built from 15 residues. With 6 bases removed from V and 0 bases from J, the gap between germline ends came to 9 bases.

This chain connects TRBV7-2 to TRBJ2-3, with TRBD2 matching over 8 bases. The CDR3 is 14 residues long. The ends lost 5 bases at V and 4 bases at J; junction bases unmatched: 5. CDR1 SGHTA and CDR2 FQGNSA come from the germline V gene. The CDR3 here is CASSLSGGADTQYF. The CDR3, as DNA: TGTGCCAGCAGCCTAAGCGGGGGAGCAGATACGCAGTATTTT.

The V gene is TRBV25-1, the J gene TRBJ2-1, with D tentatively TRBD1 (6 bases). V dropped 5 bases and J dropped 0 bases, with 8 bases sitting between them. The CDR3 is made up of 14 amino acids. The germline gives CDR1 MGHDK, CDR2 SYGVNS. CDR3 sequence (DNA): TGTGCCAGCAGTACAGGGAGCTCCTACAATGAGCAGTTCTTC. This codes for CASSTGSSYNEQFF.

The chain employs TRBV28 and TRBJ1-2, with TRBD1 identical over 8 bases. CDR1 and CDR2 from the germline V gene are MDHEN and SYDVKM. With V trimmed by 5 bases and J by 7 bases, 15 bases remained unmatched. This CDR3 contains 16 residues. The DNA for the CDR3 is TGTGCCAGCAGTCTTGGGACAGGCGGCGCGCGAGGTGGCTACACCTTC. It encodes CASSLGTGGARGGYTF.

The V and J genes are TRBV3-1 (or the pseudogene TRBV3-2) and TRBJ2-1; D unresolved. This CDR3 spans 11 amino acids. CDR1 and CDR2 (germline): LGHDT, YNNKEL (reference sequence). V dropped 1 base and J dropped 9 bases, with 4 bases sitting between them. The CDR3 DNA is TGTGCCAGCAGCCAAGGAGTTGAGCAGTTCTTC. It codes for CASSQGVEQFF.

The V and J genes are TRBV5-4 and TRBJ2-7; 10 nucleotides agree with TRBD2. The CDR3 is made up of 16 amino acids. The V gene end was trimmed by 4 bases and the J gene end by 0 bases; junction bases not matched to a gene: 7. Germline loops: CDR1 SGHNT, CDR2 YYREEE (reference sequence). The CDR3 here is CASSLAGAGVSYEQYF. CDR3 sequence (DNA): TGTGCCAGCAGCCTAGCGGGGGCGGGGGTCTCCTACGAGCAGTACTTC.

CDR3 sequence reads: CASSYRDLNTEAFF. The CDR3, as DNA: TGTGCCAGCAGTTACCGGGACTTGAACACTGAAGCTTTCTTT. The chain has TRBV28 and TRBJ1-1, with D possibly being TRBD1 (5 bases). The CDR3 length is 14 residues. Trimming pared 4 bases from V and 0 bases from J, leaving 9 bases between. Germline assignment: CDR1 MDHEN and CDR2 SYDVKM.

This clone was seen once. This chain joins TRBV29-1 and TRBJ1-2; 7 bases agree with TRBD1. Trimming removed 5 bases from V and 4 bases from J; junction bases left unmatched: 10. The CDR3 sequence is 14 residues long. Looked up from germline, CDR1 is SQVTM and CDR2 is ANQGSEA. This CDR3 reads CSVPSTGNRYGYTF. CDR3 in DNA: TGCAGCGTTCCGTCGACAGGGAATCGCTATGGCTACACCTTC.

This clone was seen just once. The chain has TRBV15 and TRBJ1-1; D not resolved. V lost 4 bases and J 0 bases, leaving 9 bases between the germline ends. Per germline, CDR1 LNHNV and CDR2 YYDKDF (reference sequence). The CDR3 sequence is 14 residues long. CDR3 nucleotides: TGTGCCACCAGCAAAGACGGGATGAACACTGAAGCTTTCTTT. This gives the protein CATSKDGMNTEAFF.

In this sample, this clone turned up many times. The genes are TRBV24-1 and TRBJ1-4; D not resolved. The CDR3 spans 14 residues. V was trimmed by 3 bases and J by 7 bases, leaving 11 bases between them. Germline V gene data show CDR1 as KGHDR and CDR2 as SFDVKD. In nucleotides, the CDR3 is TGTGCCACCAGTGATACTCCAGCGGGTGAAAAACTGTTTTTT. Translation: CATSDTPAGEKLFF.

This clone was counted a single time. The J gene is TRBJ2-7, the V gene TRBV14; D unresolved. CDR3 length: 12 amino acids. The V gene's germline CDR1 is SGHDN and CDR2 FVKESK. V was clipped by 1 base and J by 3 bases, with 4 bases between them. This CDR3 is CASSQVSYEQYF. The CDR3 DNA follows: TGTGCCAGCAGCCAAGTGAGCTACGAGCAGTACTTC. Full variable domain (rest looked up from reference TRBV14 and TRBJ2-7): EAGVTQFPSHSVIEKGQTVTLRCDPISGHDNLYWYRRVMGKEIKFLLHFVKESKQDESGMPNNRFLAERTGGTYSTLKVQPAELEDSGVYFCASSQVSYEQYFGPGTRLTVT.

This chain joins TRBV27 and TRBJ2-7, with D perhaps TRBD2 (6 bases). Germline CDR1 and CDR2: MNHEY and SMNVEV (reference sequence). Deletions cut 5 bases from V and 1 base from J, with 9 bases between. CDR3 length: 13 amino acids. The CDR3 nucleotides are TGTGCCAGCAGTAAGACTAGTTCCTACGAGCAGTACTTC. Its translation: CASSKTSSYEQYF.

This rearrangement joins TRBV18 to TRBJ1-1; the D is unclear. Germline V gene data show CDR1 as KGHSH and CDR2 as LQKENI. The CDR3 length is 12 residues. The ends were cut back, 6 bases at V and 0 bases at J, with 5 bases in the middle. CDR3 loop: CASSQMNTEAFF. The CDR3 nucleotides are TGTGCCAGCTCGCAGATGAACACTGAAGCTTTCTTT. Drawing the rest from reference TRBV18 and TRBJ1-1, the complete variable domain is NAGVMQNPRHLVRRRGQEARLRCSPMKGHSHVYWYRQLPEEGLKFMVYLQKENIIDESGMPKERFSAEFPKEGPSILRIQQVVRGDSAAYFCASSQMNTEAFFGQGTRLTVV.

The V and J genes are TRBV6-2 or TRBV6-3 and TRBJ1-1; no definite D call. V was trimmed by 2 bases and J by 8 bases, leaving 9 bases between them. This CDR3 is built from 12 residues. Germline assignment: CDR1 MNHEY and CDR2 SVGEGT. CDR3 coding DNA: TGTGCCAGCAGTTACGCGTTAACGGAAGCTTTCTTT. Amino acid sequence: CASSYALTEAFF.

This rearrangement joins TRBV24-1 to TRBJ1-6, with D possibly being TRBD1 (5 bases). Trimming pared 3 bases from V and 13 bases from J, leaving 9 bases between. CDR1 is KGHDR and CDR2 is SFDVKD in the germline V gene. This CDR3 spans 12 amino acids. The CDR3 sequence is CATSDSHRPLHF. CDR3 DNA sequence: TGTGCCACCAGTGATAGCCACAGGCCCCTCCACTTT.

The J gene is TRBJ2-6, the V gene TRBV5-1; perhaps TRBD2 as D (5 bases). Per the germline V gene, CDR1 is SGHRS and CDR2 is YFSETQ. Trimming took 4 bases from V and 0 from J, leaving 14 bases between them. CDR3 length: 17 residues. CDR3 protein: CASSPLPGSSGANVLTF. DNA for the CDR3: TGCGCCAGCAGCCCCCTCCCGGGGAGCTCTGGGGCCAACGTCCTGACTTTC.

The V gene is TRBV14, the J gene TRBJ1-2, with 8 bases fitting TRBD1. Germline trimming cut 4 bases from V and 2 bases from J; bases unmatched to any gene: 18. Germline V gene sequence: CDR1 SGHDN, CDR2 FVKESK. CDR3 length: 19 amino acids. Here the CDR3 DNA reads TGTGCCAGCAGCCCCTTTGGGGCGGAATCGACAGGGGTAAACTATGGCTACACCTTC. Amino acid sequence: CASSPFGAESTGVNYGYTF. Full variable domain (missing parts from reference TRBV14 and TRBJ1-2): EAGVTQFPSHSVIEKGQTVTLRCDPISGHDNLYWYRRVMGKEIKFLLHFVKESKQDESGMPNNRFLAERTGGTYSTLKVQPAELEDSGVYFCASSPFGAESTGVNYGYTFGSGTRLTVV.

The sample holds a few counts of this clone. V gene TRBV2 combines with J gene TRBJ1-5, with TRBD1 matching 9 bases. The CDR3 is 15 residues long. Trimming cost V 7 bases and J 1 base; bases outside gene matches: 5. Germline V lookup: CDR1 SNHLY, CDR2 FYNNEI. The CDR3 nucleotides read TGTGCCAGCAACCTACAGGGGGCGAGCAATCAGCCCCAGCATTTT. Translating it yields CASNLQGASNQPQHF.

Points on this clone: Other DNA sequences in this sample translate to the same CDR3. V is TRBV6-2 or TRBV6-3 and J is TRBJ1-1; TRBD1 might be the D (5 bases). Per germline, CDR1 MNHEY and CDR2 SVGEGT. The CDR3 covers 15 residues. Trimming removed 1 base at V and 0 bases at J, with 9 bases between. The CDR3 is CASSYFQGLNTEAFF. The CDR3 nucleotides are TGTGCCAGCAGTTACTTCCAGGGCTTGAACACTGAAGCTTTCTTT.

This clone has a count of ten or more. The chain has TRBV11-3 and TRBJ1-2; D is uncertain. Germline-derived CDR1 and CDR2 are SGHNT and YENEEA. V gave up 0 bases and J gave up 2 bases, with 13 bases separating them. The CDR3 totals 16 residues. The CDR3, as DNA: TGTGCCAGCAGCTTAGAAATCAGGACGGGGAACTATGGCTACACCTTC. Its translation: CASSLEIRTGNYGYTF.

This clone was seen ten or more times. The genes are TRBV6-6 and TRBJ1-5; TRBD1 matches at 8 bases. The length of the CDR3 is 19 residues. Germline V gene lookup returns CDR1 MNHNY and CDR2 SVGAGI (reference sequence). The trim removed 6 bases at V and 3 bases at J, leaving 19 bases unmatched. As DNA, the CDR3 is TGTGCCAGCAGCTTTCAGAGTCCAGGTCTGACAGGGGCCAATCAGCCCCAGCATTTT. Its protein product is CASSFQSPGLTGANQPQHF.

This clone was detected only once. The rearrangement joins TRBV6-2 or TRBV6-3 to TRBJ1-1; D not certain. Germline V gene data show CDR1 as MNHEY and CDR2 as SVGEGT. Trimming took 2 bases from V and 0 from J, leaving 16 bases between them. CDR3 length equals 17 residues. Here the CDR3 reads CASSYVEGGSMNTEAFF. The CDR3 DNA reads as TGTGCCAGCAGTTACGTGGAGGGAGGAAGCATGAACACTGAAGCTTTCTTT.

Of note for this clone: The junction departs from the called germline gene at one end, perhaps through a read error. This chain links TRBV7-2 with TRBJ1-2, with a tentative D call TRBD1 (5 bases). The CDR3 spans 13 residues. Germline V gives CDR1 SGHTA, CDR2 FQGNSA. This CDR3 is CASSLGTGYGYTF. CDR3 DNA: TGTGCCAGCAGTTTAGGGACGGGATATGGCTACACCTTC.

This clone was found once. The chain combines TRBV2 with TRBJ2-3; 13 bases match TRBD2. This CDR3 is built from 14 residues. The V segment lost 8 bases and the J segment 6 bases; nucleotides outside the gene matches: 5. From germline, CDR1 is SNHLY and CDR2 FYNNEI. For the CDR3, the DNA is TGTGCCAGCCTGGGACTAGCGGGGAGGGATACGCAGTATTTT. Encoded protein: CASLGLAGRDTQYF.

The chain recombines TRBV11-2 with TRBJ2-3, with D tentatively TRBD1 or TRBD2 (6 bases each). The CDR3 extends over 14 amino acids. The germline gives CDR1 SGHAT, CDR2 FQNNGV. The V gene lost 5 bases and the J gene lost 1 base, with 10 bases spanning the gap. Written as DNA, the CDR3 is TGTGCCAGCAGCCTAGGGGGGCGCACAGATACGCAGTATTTT. This translates into CASSLGGRTDTQYF.

The genes are TRBV28 and TRBJ1-3; no reliable D call. The CDR3 covers 11 residues. V lost 6 bases and J lost 7, with 7 bases in between. The germline gives CDR1 MDHEN, CDR2 SYDVKM. CDR3 protein: CASREENTIYF. The CDR3 DNA follows: TGTGCCAGCAGGGAGGAGAACACCATATATTTT.